The clone carrying this T cell receptor (beta chain) has only one observation. Repertoires were generated with immunoSEQ multiplex PCR, while TCRdb's copy carries only in-frame clones and drops some. The sample carries about 330,000 clones, 88% recorded once. This entry is derived from a study of blood T cell repertoires in COVID-19. Study background: From T cells, B-cell-depleted T cells, or PBMCs came the material, which was cDNA or gDNA.

Trimming cost V 3 bases and J 0 bases, with 15 bases left between them. From germline, CDR1 is KGHSH and CDR2 LQKENI. The CDR3 spans 17 residues. The sequence came from a man aged 30 to 39 who had recovered from COVID-19. Specimen: PBMCs or T cells enriched from blood (not recorded which). The chain links TRBV18 to TRBJ1-3; D ambiguous. The CDR3 DNA follows: TGTGCCAGCTCACCCTTAGCAAGGCGTAACTCTGGAAACACCATATATTTT. Amino acid sequence: CASSPLARRNSGNTIYF.